This TCR beta chain is from a study of blood T cell repertoires in COVID-19. Study background: The United States, Italy and Spain supplied acute and convalescent COVID-19 samples.

Only in-frame clones appear in the TCRdb table, and some are missing; sequencing was by immunoSEQ multiplex PCR. Here the sample spans a few hundred thousand clones, more than 70% being singletons. Cohort placement rested on clinical history that participants reported themselves. No more than 2 weeks before study entry, exposed participants had met a case of COVID-19. Germline CDR1 ENHRY, CDR2 SYGVKD. This CDR3 has 13 residues. V shed 9 bases and J shed 10 bases, with 18 bases lying between them. The rearrangement uses TRBV10-3 and TRBJ1-4; tentatively, D is TRBD1 (6 bases). The clonotype originates from a woman aged 18-29 years who had been exposed to COVID-19. The sample was PBMCs or T cells enriched from blood (not recorded which). CDR3 sequence (DNA): TGTGCCATGCGACAGGAGGAAATGGGAAAACTGTTTTTT. As protein: CAMRQEEMGKLFF.